Listed below are T cell receptor beta chains from one sample, sequenced in a study of blood T cell repertoires in COVID-19. The method was immunoSEQ multiplex PCR; TCRdb's version includes in-frame clones alone and lacks a portion of them. The table has 60,000 or so clones, around 86% seen once. Material: peripheral blood. Source of these receptors: a human donor in a cohort sampled during active COVID-19. Each CDR3 is given with its conserved first and last residue. Fields, in order: V gene, CDR3 protein.

TRBV7-5 CVRSLEGGRGKTGELFF
TRBV5-1 CASGASTDTQYF
TRBV7-8 CASSLRHGAQLYGYTF
TRBV24-1 CATSSGLAGGNTDTQYF
TRBV6-6 CASRYDSKTGELFF
TRBV6-6 CASMAGKGAVQPQHF
TRBV20-1 CSATRGETQYF
TRBV10-3 CAISESVGTGEWPQHF
TRBV18 CASSRTVSEKLFF
TRBV14 CASSQADRVKSPLHF
TRBV18 CASSQDSNYGYTF
TRBV27 CASSGTVSFYGYTF
TRBV5-6 CASSAGTVQFF
TRBV6-4 CASSDQGMGNSPLHF
TRBV9 CASSVDGSEAFF
TRBV5-1 CASYGTGGRAGELFF
TRBV5-6 CASSLGTHDPPQHF
TRBV29-1 CSVARDRGSGNTIYF
TRBV19 CASSILGSQNTEAFF
TRBV24-1 CATGPGTGTGANVLTF
TRBV7-8 CASSYNGQRVEPQHF
TRBV7-9 CASSPRGQLANYGYTF
TRBV18 CASSQNRAGGSEAFF
TRBV6-6 CASSIFATGELFF
TRBV18 CASSPPGVSTEAFF
TRBV9 CASSADRGRDGDYGYTF
TRBV2 CASRVITGGNEQFF
TRBV19 CASSIAGGTTGELFF
TRBV6-6 CASSAEQGGQPQHF
TRBV5-5 CASSFEGSEAFF
TRBV9 CASSVHTDSEKLFF
TRBV11-2 CASSLVHDSDTTEAFF
TRBV29-1 CSVDGNGIGTQYF
TRBV11-2 CASSHWAEKLFF
TRBV6-5 CASSYSGVDTQYF
TRBV5-1 CASSLVVSKYGSPLHF
TRBV29-1 CSVVKTSGDLFPENIQYF
TRBV6-1 CASSDGQTSNQPQHF
TRBV13 CASSLGGRETQYF
TRBV7-2 CASSLGGIDTIYF
TRBV19 CASRSRTYNEQFF
TRBV19 CASSIGGQPQHF
TRBV19 CASSIVGVNTEAFF